Following are 14 T cell receptor beta chains from one sample sequenced in a study of prognosis after radiotherapy for stage I lung cancer. From genomic DNA, TCR beta CDR3 was amplified by two-round multiplex PCR. The first PCR round targeted every TRBV and TRBJ gene with specific primers. A single record per CDR3 protein comes from TCRdb applying MiXCR to the multiplex PCR reads. The sample has nearly 25,000 distinct CDR3 sequences; roughly 40% are singletons. Specimen: PBMCs, collected before or after stereotactic body radiation therapy (not recorded which). The origin of the receptors is a donor aged 50 or older with non-small cell lung cancer.

Regarding this clonotype: With a much larger clone just one base away, this may be a read error. The chain is built from TRBV19 and TRBJ2-6, with 8 positions matching TRBD1. Germline lookup yields CDR1 LNHDA and CDR2 SQIVND (reference sequence). This CDR3 is 15 amino acids long. CDR3 residues: CASSNQGAGSNVLTF. Written as DNA, the CDR3 is TGTGCCAGTAGTAACCAGGGGGCTGGGTCCAACGTCCTGACTTTC.

Of note for this clonotype: This likely reflects a read error, since a far larger clone is one base away. This chain joins TRBV11-1 and TRBJ1-2; no definite D call. Germline V CDR1 and CDR2: SGHAT, FQDESV (reference sequence). The V end was cut by 1 base, the J end by 4 bases, with 7 bases between. The CDR3 has 13 amino acids. CDR3 in amino acids: CASSLVDPYGYTF. CDR3 sequence (DNA): TGTGCCAGCAGCTTAGTCGATCCCTATGGCTACACCTTC. The full variable domain, rest sourced from reference TRBV11-1 and TRBJ1-2, is EAEVAQSPRYKITEKSQAVAFWCDPISGHATLYWYRQILGQGPELLVQFQDESVVDDSQLPKDRFSAERLKGVDSTLKIQPAELGDSAMYLCASSLVDPYGYTFGSGTRLTVV.

V and J are TRBV29-1 and TRBJ2-1, with D perhaps matching TRBD1 (5 bases). The length of the CDR3 is 13 residues. Germline V CDR1 and CDR2: SQVTM, ANQGSEA. As DNA, the CDR3 is TGCATCGGCACAGGTAGCTCCTACAATGAGCAGTTCTTC. Amino acids: CIGTGSSYNEQFF.

The CDR3 sequence is CASSPQRAAYEQYF. CDR3 nucleotides: TGTGCCAGCAGCCCTCAGCGGGCGGCCTACGAGCAGTACTTC. J is TRBJ2-7 and V is TRBV7-2; a weak D match, TRBD2 (6 bases). V was clipped by 5 bases and J by 2 bases, with 13 bases between them. Germline V CDR1 and CDR2: SGHTA, FQGNSA. The CDR3 has 14 residues.

Many counts were recorded for this clonotype. The DNA for the CDR3 is TGTGCCAGCAGACCTAACAGGGGGCAACTGTTTTTT. Amino acids: CASRPNRGQLFF. The genes are TRBV2 and TRBJ1-4, with 9 bases aligning to TRBD1. CDR3 length equals 12 residues. With 6 bases clipped from V and 12 bases from J, the junction kept 5 bases outside the gene matches. Germline V CDR1 and CDR2: SNHLY, FYNNEI.

This clonotype was counted ten times or more. This chain links TRBV20-1 with TRBJ2-3; D is uncertain. Per germline, CDR1 DFQATT and CDR2 SNEGSKA (reference sequence). With 0 bases removed from V and 6 bases from J, the gap between germline ends came to 4 bases. The CDR3 totals 11 residues. Here the CDR3 DNA reads TGCAGTGCTAGAGATAAGGATACGCAGTATTTT. Its translation is CSARDKDTQYF.

By sample fraction, this clonotype is medium-sized. The V and J genes are TRBV6-2 or TRBV6-3 and TRBJ1-2, with D perhaps matching TRBD1 (5 bases). V dropped 2 bases and J dropped 12 bases, with 13 bases sitting between them. CDR3 length equals 12 residues. Germline V gene lookup returns CDR1 MNHEY and CDR2 SVGEGT. CDR3 amino acids: CASSYRGRRDTF. In DNA, the CDR3 is TGTGCCAGCAGTTACAGGGGCAGGAGGGACACCTTC.

For this clonotype: Since a far larger clone is one base different, this is likely a read error. The gene calls are TRBV6-5 and TRBJ2-7; possibly TRBD2 for D (6 bases). V was shortened by 7 bases and J by 4 bases, with 20 bases between the two germline ends. This CDR3 is 15 amino acids long. Germline values: CDR1 MNHEY, CDR2 SVGAGI. CDR3 sequence: CASKYQLEGRYEQYF. CDR3 bases: TGTGCCAGCAAGTATCAACTGGAGGGCCGGTACGAGCAGTACTTC.

As for this clonotype: A read error likely explains this, since a far larger clone differs by one base. The J gene is TRBJ2-1, the V gene TRBV6-4; D might be TRBD1 (7 bases). There are 15 residues in the CDR3. Germline lookup yields CDR1 MRHNA and CDR2 SNTAGT. The CDR3: CASIGGTDSYNEQSF. As DNA, the CDR3 is TGTGCCAGCATTGGGGGGACAGACTCCTACAATGAGCAGTCCTTC.

The rearrangement uses TRBV12-3 or TRBV12-4 and TRBJ2-7, with 10 positions matching TRBD1. The V gene end was trimmed by 3 bases and the J gene end by 3 bases; junction bases not matched to a gene: 2. This CDR3 comprises 14 residues. The CDR3 DNA is TGTGCCAGCAGTTTTGGGACAGGGGACTACGAGCAGTACTTC. It codes for CASSFGTGDYEQYF.

As for this clonotype: This may be a read error: a much more frequent sequence differs by one nucleotide. The chain is built from TRBV29-1 and TRBJ2-3; D may be TRBD1 (5 bases). CDR1 and CDR2 from the germline V gene are SQVTM and ANQGSEA. The CDR3 loop spans 13 amino acids. V lost 7 bases, J lost 2 bases, and 13 bases lay in between. CDR3 sequence reads: CSGVGPDTDTQYF. CDR3 bases: TGCAGCGGTGTGGGGCCGGACACAGATACGCAGTATTTT.

In regard to this clonotype: It differs at one base from a far larger clone, so likely a read error. The chain links TRBV6-1 to TRBJ2-5; D is possibly TRBD1 (7 bases). The J call is doubtful: the DNA matches TRBJ2-1 better. The germline V gene encodes CDR1 MNHNS and CDR2 SASEGT. This CDR3 contains 15 residues. CDR3 DNA sequence: TGTGCCAGCATTCGGGGGACAGACTCCTACAATGAGCAGTTCTTC. Its translation: CASIRGTDSYNEQFF.

This clonotype was picked up one time. At one boundary the junction diverges from the germline segment, which might be a read error. V usage is TRBV6-1 and J usage is TRBJ2-5, with TRBD1 as a possible D gene (6 bases). This CDR3 spans 14 amino acids. CDR1 and CDR2 (germline): MNHNS, SASEGT. The CDR3: CACSWGQGKETQYF. CDR3 DNA sequence: TGTGCCTGCAGCTGGGGGCAGGGAAAAGAGACCCAGTACTTC.

Details on this clonotype: A read error may produce the germline difference seen at one junction end. This chain connects TRBV6-5 to TRBJ2-3, with D possibly TRBD2 on 5 matching bases. CDR1 and CDR2 (germline): MNHEY, SVGAGI. The CDR3 is 17 amino acids. CDR3 coding DNA: TGTGCCAGCAGTTCCCTGCCGGGTCGGGATCGGGGAGATACACAGTATTTT. As protein: CASSSLPGRDRGDTQYF.